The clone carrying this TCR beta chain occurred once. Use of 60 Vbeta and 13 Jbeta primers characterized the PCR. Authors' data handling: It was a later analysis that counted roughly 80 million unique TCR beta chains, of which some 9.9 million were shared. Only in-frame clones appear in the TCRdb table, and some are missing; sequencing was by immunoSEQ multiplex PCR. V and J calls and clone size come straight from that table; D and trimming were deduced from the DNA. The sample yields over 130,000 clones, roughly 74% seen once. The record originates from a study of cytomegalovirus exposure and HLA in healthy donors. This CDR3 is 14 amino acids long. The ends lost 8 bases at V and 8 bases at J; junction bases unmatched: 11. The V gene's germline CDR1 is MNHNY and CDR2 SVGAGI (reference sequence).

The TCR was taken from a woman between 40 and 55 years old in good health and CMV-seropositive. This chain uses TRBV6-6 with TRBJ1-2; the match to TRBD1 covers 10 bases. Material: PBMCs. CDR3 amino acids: CASGRDRGNDGYTF. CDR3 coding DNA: TGTGCCAGCGGCCGGGACAGGGGAAACGACGGCTACACCTTC.